What follows is one TCR beta chain and its context. Participants spanned ages about 18 to 90 years and resided in roughly 22 US areas. Among Cohort 3 donors, those recovered had two negative PCRs, clearance, or symptom resolution. This sample was included in a study of blood T cell repertoires in COVID-19. Study summary: The analysed material was cDNA or gDNA that came from T cells, B-cell-depleted T cells, or PBMCs.

The CDR3 loop spans 13 amino acids. The junction had 8 bases not matched to a gene; V was cut back by 5 bases and J by 8 bases. Germline assignment: CDR1 LGHDT and CDR2 YNNKEL (reference sequence). Clones were sequenced by immunoSEQ multiplex PCR, and TCRdb holds only the in-frame ones, with some missing. The sample consists of about 440,000 clones, 90% of them appearing once. The sequenced material came from PBMCs or T cells enriched from blood (not recorded which). This receptor was taken from a young man who had recovered from COVID-19. This chain connects TRBV3-1 (or the pseudogene TRBV3-2) to TRBJ1-2, with 7 bases that match TRBD1. CDR3 loop: CASSDQTGTGYTF. The CDR3 region has the DNA TGTGCCAGCAGCGACCAGACAGGGACCGGCTACACCTTC.